One sample yielded the 30 T cell receptor beta chains listed below, sequenced in a study of blood T cell repertoires in COVID-19. Clones were sequenced by immunoSEQ multiplex PCR, and TCRdb holds only the in-frame ones, with some missing. Among around 240,000 clones, more than 75% were seen once, and the ten largest hold approximately 3%. The sample consisted of peripheral blood. Receptor source: a woman aged 25-40 years who had recovered from COVID-19.

The rearrangement links TRBV5-1 to TRBJ1-3; D gene uncertain. Per the germline V gene, CDR1 is SGHRS and CDR2 is YFSETQ. CDR3 size: 15 residues. The V end was cut by 4 bases, the J end by 4 bases, with 15 bases between. For the CDR3, the DNA is TGCGCCAGCAGCCCCGGGCCGGGGTCCGGAAACACCATATATTTT. Encoded protein: CASSPGPGSGNTIYF.

The chain has TRBV5-6 and TRBJ2-3; the D is unclear. Germline V CDR1 and CDR2: SGHDT, YYEEEE. This CDR3 has 15 residues. Trimming stripped 0 bases from V and 2 bases from J, with 10 bases between. As DNA, the CDR3 is TGTGCCAGCAGCTTGGGTCTCTACGCCACAGATACGCAGTATTTT. It yields the protein CASSLGLYATDTQYF.

This rearrangement joins TRBV10-1 to TRBJ1-6, with 10 bases that match TRBD1. V lost 6 bases, J lost 9 bases, and 5 bases stayed unmatched. Germline V gene data show CDR1 as WNHNN and CDR2 as SYGVQD (reference sequence). CDR3 length: 14 residues. The CDR3 region is CASRSGQGSSPLHF. For the CDR3, the DNA is TGCGCCAGCAGGTCGGGACAGGGGTCTTCACCCCTCCACTTT.

This clone was counted a few times. The chain links TRBV5-4 to TRBJ1-1; TRBD1 is a possible D gene (6 bases). Germline CDR1 reads SGHNT; CDR2 reads YYREEE (reference sequence). CDR3 size: 16 residues. Trimming shortened V by 2 bases and J by 4 bases, and 18 bases separated the two germline ends. The CDR3 spells CASSFQGRGLGTEAFF. The CDR3 nucleotides are TGTGCCAGCAGCTTCCAGGGGAGGGGGTTGGGCACTGAAGCTTTCTTT.

The chain links TRBV3-1 (or the pseudogene TRBV3-2) to TRBJ2-3; TRBD1 might be the D (5 bases). Germline CDR1 and CDR2: LGHDT and YNNKEL (reference sequence). Between the trimmed V and J ends, which lost 5 bases and 0 bases, there was a span of 15 bases. The CDR3 is 16 residues long. The CDR3 loop reads CASSDLGHSSTDTQYF. In DNA, the CDR3 is TGTGCCAGCAGCGACCTCGGACACTCTAGCACAGATACGCAGTATTTT.

V usage is TRBV5-1 and J usage is TRBJ1-3; TRBD1 matches 8 bases. Germline V CDR1 and CDR2: SGHRS, YFSETQ. The CDR3 has 18 residues. Losses at the gene ends were 0 bases for V and 0 bases for J; bases not matched to a gene: 8. The CDR3 nucleotides read TGCGCCAGCAGCTTGGGCCAGGGGGCACCGGACTCTGGAAACACCATATATTTT. Its protein product is CASSLGQGAPDSGNTIYF.

This clone came up many times. The V and J genes are TRBV2 and TRBJ2-5, with 10 bases aligning to TRBD1. The V gene end was trimmed by 4 bases and the J gene end by 0 bases; junction bases not matched to a gene: 8. The CDR3 has 17 amino acids. In germline, CDR1 is SNHLY, CDR2 FYNNEI. The CDR3 sequence is CASSGDTGTGDQETQYF. The CDR3 DNA reads TGTGCCAGCAGTGGCGACACCGGGACAGGGGACCAAGAGACCCAGTACTTC.

The chain recombines TRBV7-8 with TRBJ1-2, with 9 bases lining up with TRBD1. The CDR3 sequence is 16 residues long. The trim removed 3 bases at V and 2 bases at J, leaving 7 bases unmatched. Germline-derived CDR1 and CDR2 are SGHVS and FQNEAQ. The CDR3 DNA reads TGTGCCAGCAGCTTTGGGGGACAGGGTTTAAACTATGGCTACACCTTC. As protein: CASSFGGQGLNYGYTF.

The chain combines TRBV6-5 with TRBJ2-2, with 9 bases matching TRBD2. V lost 4 bases and J lost 1; bases outside the gene matches: 4. The CDR3 is 16 amino acids. The germline gives CDR1 MNHEY, CDR2 SVGAGI. CDR3 sequence (DNA): TGTGCCAGCAGTTTACTGACTAGCGGGAACACCGGGGAGCTGTTTTTT. Translated, it gives CASSLLTSGNTGELFF.

The CDR3 coding sequence is TGTGCCAGCTCGGGGGGACAAGAGACCCAGTACTTC. Its protein product is CASSGGQETQYF. V and J are TRBV7-9 and TRBJ2-5; TRBD2 aligns across 7 bases. CDR3 length: 12 amino acids. CDR1 and CDR2 (germline): SEHNR, FQNEAQ (reference sequence). Trimming took 8 bases from V and 2 from J; bases not matched to a gene: 2.

The genes are TRBV24-1 and TRBJ2-3, with TRBD1 identical over 9 bases. J was trimmed by 9 bases and V by 4 bases; bases with no gene match: 4. The CDR3 runs 13 residues. Germline CDR1 reads KGHDR; CDR2 reads SFDVKD. The CDR3 DNA sequence: TGTGCCACCAGTGACCTTGACAGGGGGACGCAGTATTTT. Translating it yields CATSDLDRGTQYF.

J is TRBJ1-5 and V is TRBV7-8; no reliable D call. V gave up 5 bases and J gave up 3 bases, with 11 bases separating them. CDR1 is SGHVS and CDR2 is FQNEAQ in the germline V gene. This CDR3 region has 14 residues. The CDR3 DNA is TGTGCCAGCAGCCCGGGCGGGAACAATCAGCCCCAGCATTTT. Residues: CASSPGGNNQPQHF.

The chain links TRBV5-1 to TRBJ1-3, with a weak D call TRBD1 (5 bases). The CDR3 has 15 amino acids. V was pared by 1 base and J by 1 base, with 9 bases between. The germline V gene has CDR1 SGHRS and CDR2 YFSETQ. CDR3 in DNA: TGCGCCAGCAGCTTGATGGGGGGATCTGGAAACACCATATATTTT. Residues: CASSLMGGSGNTIYF.

The chain is built from TRBV12-3 or TRBV12-4 and TRBJ1-2; D remains ambiguous. The CDR3 length is 13 residues. The V and J ends lost 6 bases and 6 bases respectively, with 14 bases between them. CDR3 protein: CASSHKLPNGYTF. The CDR3 nucleotides are TGTGCCAGCAGCCACAAGTTACCGAATGGCTACACCTTC.

The chain links TRBV7-9 to TRBJ1-3, with D hard to call. The germline V gene encodes CDR1 SEHNR and CDR2 FQNEAQ (reference sequence). This CDR3 has 15 amino acids. V was cut by 0 bases and J by 0 bases, with 6 bases left in between. CDR3 region: CASSLARNSGNTIYF. The CDR3 DNA sequence: TGTGCCAGCAGCTTAGCGAGGAACTCTGGAAACACCATATATTTT.

This rearrangement joins TRBV7-9 to TRBJ1-2; tentative D call: TRBD1 (5 bases). V was cut by 2 bases and J by 8 bases, with 12 bases left in between. The CDR3 has 13 amino acids. Germline V gene sequence: CDR1 SEHNR, CDR2 FQNEAQ (reference sequence). Here the CDR3 reads CASSLQGNGGYTF. The CDR3 coding sequence is TGTGCCAGCAGCTTACAGGGAAACGGAGGCTACACCTTC. Drawing the rest from reference TRBV7-9 and TRBJ1-2, the complete variable domain is DTGVSQNPRHKITKRGQNVTFRCDPISEHNRLYWYRQTLGQGPEFLTYFQNEAQLEKSRLLSDRFSAERPKGSFSTLEIQRTEQGDSAMYLCASSLQGNGGYTFGSGTRLTVV.

J is TRBJ2-6 and V is TRBV19; D may be TRBD1 (6 bases). Germline CDR1 reads LNHDA; CDR2 reads SQIVND (reference sequence). The CDR3 length is 16 residues. The germline V and J ends were trimmed by 9 bases and 0 bases, with 15 bases remaining between them. In DNA, the CDR3 is TGTGCCAGAGCAGGGGCGGTTCTCTCTGGGGCCAACGTCCTGACTTTC. Its translation: CARAGAVLSGANVLTF. The whole variable domain, filled in from reference TRBV19 and TRBJ2-6, reads DGGITQSPKYLFRKEGQNVTLSCEQNLNHDAMYWYRQDPGQGLRLIYYSQIVNDFQKGDIAEGYSVSREKKESFPLTVTSAQKNPTAFYLCARAGAVLSGANVLTFGAGSRLTVL.

Concerning this clone: A read error may account for a junction end that differs from germline. The CDR3 sequence is CSARDQDEVF. CDR3 in DNA: TGCAGTGCTAGAGATCAAGATGAGGTCTTC. The chain recombines TRBV20-1 with TRBJ2-1; D uncertain. The CDR3 is 10 residues long. Looked up from germline, CDR1 is DFQATT and CDR2 is SNEGSKA (reference sequence).

This clone was counted a single time. This chain connects TRBV6-5 to TRBJ2-5; unclear D gene. The germline CDR1 and CDR2 sequences are MNHEY and SVGAGI. The CDR3 consists of 13 residues. V shed 7 bases and J shed 5 bases, with 14 bases lying between them. The CDR3 sequence: CASIEKLGETQYF. The CDR3 DNA follows: TGTGCCAGCATCGAGAAGTTGGGCGAGACCCAGTACTTC.

The rearrangement links TRBV29-1 to TRBJ2-7, with TRBD1 matching over 8 bases. The CDR3 is made up of 14 amino acids. Germline CDR1 SQVTM, CDR2 ANQGSEA. V was pared by 6 bases and J by 1 base, with 8 bases of the junction left unmatched. The CDR3 coding sequence is TGCAGCGTGGTCGACAGGGGTTCTTCCTACGAGCAGTACTTC. Amino acids: CSVVDRGSSYEQYF.

The CDR3: CASSQGRSAGGNGYTF. The CDR3 DNA reads TGTGCCAGCAGCCAGGGTAGGTCCGCAGGGGGAAATGGCTACACCTTC. V gene TRBV3-1 (or the pseudogene TRBV3-2) combines with J gene TRBJ1-2; TRBD1 matches 7 bases. In germline, CDR1 is LGHDT, CDR2 YNNKEL (reference sequence). Trimming cost V 3 bases and J 6 bases; bases outside gene matches: 13. This CDR3 region has 16 residues.

In this sample, this clone turned up once. The V and J genes are TRBV5-5 and TRBJ1-4; D is unclear. Trimming took 0 bases from V and 2 from J, leaving 11 bases between them. The CDR3 extends over 16 amino acids. CDR1 SGHKS and CDR2 YYEKEE come from the germline V gene (reference sequence). The CDR3 region is CASSLERGETNEKLFF. The CDR3 DNA sequence: TGTGCCAGCAGCTTGGAACGTGGGGAGACTAATGAAAAACTGTTTTTT.

This clone was recorded a few times. V and J are TRBV5-1 and TRBJ1-4, with D hard to call. V lost 0 bases and J 0 bases, leaving 9 bases between the germline ends. The CDR3 has 16 residues. CDR1 is SGHRS, CDR2 YFSETQ, per germline. The CDR3 is CASSLDRKTTNEKLFF. CDR3 DNA: TGCGCCAGCAGCTTGGACAGAAAGACAACTAATGAAAAACTGTTTTTT.

V and J are TRBV4-2 and TRBJ1-2; 8 nucleotides match TRBD1. V was pared by 0 bases and J by 1 base, with 4 bases of the junction left unmatched. The CDR3 is made up of 16 amino acids. Germline V gene data show CDR1 as LGHNA and CDR2 as YNFKEQ. Here the CDR3 DNA reads TGTGCCAGCAGCCAAGATGGACAGGGCCGTAACTATGGCTACACCTTC. Its protein is CASSQDGQGRNYGYTF.

The chain recombines TRBV2 with TRBJ2-7; 14 bases map to TRBD2. With V trimmed by 11 bases and J by 2 bases, 14 bases remained unmatched. CDR1 is SNHLY and CDR2 is FYNNEI in the germline V gene. The CDR3 runs to 17 residues. CDR3 nucleotide sequence: TGTGCCGGAACCGGAGGACTAGCGGGGGGCGATCCCTACGAGCAGTACTTC. Its translation: CAGTGGLAGGDPYEQYF.

This chain uses TRBV14 with TRBJ1-1, with 9 bases matching TRBD1. CDR1 and CDR2 from the germline V gene are SGHDN and FVKESK. With V trimmed by 3 bases and J by 5 bases, 7 bases remained unmatched. The CDR3 spans 15 residues. Written as DNA, the CDR3 is TGTGCCAGCAGCCACCGGGGACAGGGAGTTACTGAAGCTTTCTTT. Encoded protein: CASSHRGQGVTEAFF.

The chain couples TRBV7-2 to TRBJ1-1; the D is unclear. V was clipped by 5 bases and J by 4 bases, with 11 bases between them. The CDR3 runs to 13 residues. Looked up from germline, CDR1 is SGHTA and CDR2 is FQGNSA. The CDR3 here is CASSSGMSTEAFF. As DNA, the CDR3 is TGTGCCAGCAGCAGCGGGATGAGCACTGAAGCTTTCTTT.

This chain connects TRBV27 to TRBJ1-1, with D uncertain. The CDR3 is 13 amino acids. Germline V gene sequence: CDR1 MNHEY, CDR2 SMNVEV (reference sequence). V lost 7 bases and J 7 bases, leaving 16 bases between the germline ends. The CDR3 spells CASNVSPNGEAFF. CDR3 coding DNA: TGTGCCAGCAATGTCTCCCCCAACGGTGAAGCTTTCTTT.

This chain uses TRBV9 with TRBJ2-7; D call uncertain. The CDR3 contains 14 residues. CDR1 and CDR2 (germline): SGDLS, YYNGEE. V lost 2 bases, J lost 0 bases, and 9 bases lay in between. In DNA, the CDR3 is TGTGCCAGCAGCGTGGGTACTACCTCCTACGAGCAGTACTTC. Translating it yields CASSVGTTSYEQYF.

V is TRBV30 and J is TRBJ2-2; 8 bases agree with TRBD2. The CDR3 is 15 amino acids. With 5 bases clipped from V and 0 bases from J, the junction kept 5 bases outside the gene matches. CDR1 is GTSNPN, CDR2 SVGIG, per germline (reference sequence). The CDR3 DNA follows: TGTGCCTGGGGGAAACTAGCGGCGAACACCGGGGAGCTGTTTTTT. Its protein is CAWGKLAANTGELFF.